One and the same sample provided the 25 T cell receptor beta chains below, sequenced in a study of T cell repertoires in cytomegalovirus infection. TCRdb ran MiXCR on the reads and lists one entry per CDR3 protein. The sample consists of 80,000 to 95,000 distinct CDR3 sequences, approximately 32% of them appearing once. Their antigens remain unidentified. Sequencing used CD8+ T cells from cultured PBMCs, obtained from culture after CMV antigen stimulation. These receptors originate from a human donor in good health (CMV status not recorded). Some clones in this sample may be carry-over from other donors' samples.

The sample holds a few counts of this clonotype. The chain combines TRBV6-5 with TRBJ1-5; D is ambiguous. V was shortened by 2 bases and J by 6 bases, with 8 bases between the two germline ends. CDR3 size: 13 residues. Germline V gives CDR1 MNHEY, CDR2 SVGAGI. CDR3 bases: TGTGCCAGCAGTTACGGGTTAGGTCAGCCCCAGCATTTT. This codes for CASSYGLGQPQHF.

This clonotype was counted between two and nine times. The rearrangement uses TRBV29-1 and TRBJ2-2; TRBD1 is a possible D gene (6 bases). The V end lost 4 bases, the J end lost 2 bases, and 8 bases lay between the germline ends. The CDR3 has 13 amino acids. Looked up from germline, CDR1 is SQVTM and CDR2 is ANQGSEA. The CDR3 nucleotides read TGCAGCGTTGGGGACATAAACACCGGGGAGCTGTTTTTT. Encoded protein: CSVGDINTGELFF.

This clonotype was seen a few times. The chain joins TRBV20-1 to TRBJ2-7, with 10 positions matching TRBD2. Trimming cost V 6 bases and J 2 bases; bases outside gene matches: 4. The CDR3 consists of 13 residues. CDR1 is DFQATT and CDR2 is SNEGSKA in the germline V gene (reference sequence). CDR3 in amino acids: CSALSGGAYEQYF. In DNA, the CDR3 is TGCAGTGCCCTGAGCGGGGGGGCCTACGAGCAGTACTTC.

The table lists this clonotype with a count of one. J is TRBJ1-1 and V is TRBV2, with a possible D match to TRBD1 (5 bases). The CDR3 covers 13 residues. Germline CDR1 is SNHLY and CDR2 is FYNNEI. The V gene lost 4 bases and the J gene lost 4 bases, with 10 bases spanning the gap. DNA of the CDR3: TGTGCCAGCAGTGGGGGGGGGGGCACTGAAGCTTTCTTT. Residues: CASSGGGGTEAFF.

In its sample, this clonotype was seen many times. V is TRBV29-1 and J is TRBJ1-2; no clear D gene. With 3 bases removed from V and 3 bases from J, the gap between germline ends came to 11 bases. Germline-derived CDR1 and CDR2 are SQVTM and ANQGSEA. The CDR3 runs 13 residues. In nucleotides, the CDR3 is TGCAGCGTTGACCGGGGTCGGTACTATGGCTACACCTTC. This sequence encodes CSVDRGRYYGYTF.

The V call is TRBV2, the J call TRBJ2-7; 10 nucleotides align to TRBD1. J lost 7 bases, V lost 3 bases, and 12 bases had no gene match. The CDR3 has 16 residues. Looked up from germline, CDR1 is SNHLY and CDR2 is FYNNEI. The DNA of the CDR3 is TGTGCCAGCAGTGACCCCAGACAGGGGGCACTCGGTGAGCAGTACTTC. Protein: CASSDPRQGALGEQYF.

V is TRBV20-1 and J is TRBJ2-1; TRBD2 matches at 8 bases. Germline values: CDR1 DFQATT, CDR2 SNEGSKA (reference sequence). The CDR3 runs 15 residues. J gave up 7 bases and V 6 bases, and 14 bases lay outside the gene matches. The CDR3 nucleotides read TGCAGTGCCACGTCCGAGCGGGGGTCGGGTAATGAGCAGTTCTTC. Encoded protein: CSATSERGSGNEQFF.

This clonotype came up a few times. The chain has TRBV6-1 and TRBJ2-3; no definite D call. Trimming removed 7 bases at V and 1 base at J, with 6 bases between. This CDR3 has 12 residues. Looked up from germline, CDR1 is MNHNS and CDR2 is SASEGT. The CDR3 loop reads CASKPRTDTQYF. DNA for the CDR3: TGTGCCAGCAAACCTCGCACAGATACGCAGTATTTT.

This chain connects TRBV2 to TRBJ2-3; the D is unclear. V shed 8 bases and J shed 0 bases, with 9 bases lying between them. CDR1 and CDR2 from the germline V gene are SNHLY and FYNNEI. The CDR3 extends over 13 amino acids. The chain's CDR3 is CASLTSSTDTQYF. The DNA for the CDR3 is TGTGCCAGCCTAACTTCTAGCACAGATACGCAGTATTTT.

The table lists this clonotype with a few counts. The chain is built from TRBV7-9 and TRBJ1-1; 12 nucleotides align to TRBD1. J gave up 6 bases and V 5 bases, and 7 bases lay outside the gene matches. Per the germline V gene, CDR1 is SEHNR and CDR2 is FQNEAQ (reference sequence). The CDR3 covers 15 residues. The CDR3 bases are TGTGCCAGCAGCACAGGGACAGGGGGCTTTCCTGAAGCTTTCTTT. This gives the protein CASSTGTGGFPEAFF.

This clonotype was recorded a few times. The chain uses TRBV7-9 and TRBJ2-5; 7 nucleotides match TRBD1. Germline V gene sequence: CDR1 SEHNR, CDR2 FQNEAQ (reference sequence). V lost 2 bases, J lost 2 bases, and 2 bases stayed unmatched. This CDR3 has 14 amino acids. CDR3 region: CASSLLGQQETQYF. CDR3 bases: TGTGCCAGCAGCTTACTGGGACAGCAAGAGACCCAGTACTTC.

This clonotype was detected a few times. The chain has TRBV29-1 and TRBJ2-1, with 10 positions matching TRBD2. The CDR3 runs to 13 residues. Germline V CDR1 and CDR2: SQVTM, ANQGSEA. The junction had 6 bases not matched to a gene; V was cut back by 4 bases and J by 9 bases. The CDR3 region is CSVGGLAGVEQFF. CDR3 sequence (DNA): TGCAGCGTTGGAGGCCTAGCGGGGGTTGAGCAGTTCTTC.

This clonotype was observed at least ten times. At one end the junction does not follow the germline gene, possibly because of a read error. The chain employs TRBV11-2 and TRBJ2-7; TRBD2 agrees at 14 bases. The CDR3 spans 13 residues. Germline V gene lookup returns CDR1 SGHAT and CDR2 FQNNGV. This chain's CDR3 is CASSSAGLAGGLF. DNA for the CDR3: TGTGCCAGCAGCTCAGCCGGACTAGCGGGGGGCCTTTTC. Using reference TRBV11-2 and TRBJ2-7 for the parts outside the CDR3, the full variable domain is EAGVAQSPRYKIIEKRQSVAFWCNPISGHATLYWYQQILGQGPKLLIQFQNNGVVDDSQLPKDRFSAERLKGVDSTLKIQPAKLEDSAVYLCASSSAGLAGGLFGPGTRLTVT.

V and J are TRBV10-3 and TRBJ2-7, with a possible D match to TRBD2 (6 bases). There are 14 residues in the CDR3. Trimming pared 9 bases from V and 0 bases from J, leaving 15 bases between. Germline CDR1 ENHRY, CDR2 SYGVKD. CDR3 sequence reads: CAIGLRTNSYEQYF. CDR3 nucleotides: TGTGCCATAGGTCTCCGGACTAACTCCTACGAGCAGTACTTC.

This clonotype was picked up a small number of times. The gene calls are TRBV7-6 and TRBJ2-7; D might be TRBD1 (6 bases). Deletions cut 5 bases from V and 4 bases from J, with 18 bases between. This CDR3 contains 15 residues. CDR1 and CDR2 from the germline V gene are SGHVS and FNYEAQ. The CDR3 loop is CASSVGTSASYEQYF. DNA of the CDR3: TGTGCCAGCAGCGTCGGGACATCCGCTTCGTACGAGCAGTACTTC.

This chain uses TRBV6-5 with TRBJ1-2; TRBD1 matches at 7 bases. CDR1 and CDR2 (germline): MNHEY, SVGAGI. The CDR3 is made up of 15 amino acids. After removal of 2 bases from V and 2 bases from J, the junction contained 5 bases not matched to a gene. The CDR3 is CASSYRQGQNYGYTF. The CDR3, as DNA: TGTGCCAGCAGTTACCGACAGGGCCAAAACTATGGCTACACCTTC.

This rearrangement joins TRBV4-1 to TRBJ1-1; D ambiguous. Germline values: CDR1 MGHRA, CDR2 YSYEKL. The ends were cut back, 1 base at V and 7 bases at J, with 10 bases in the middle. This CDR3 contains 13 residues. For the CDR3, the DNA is TGCGCCAGCAGCCAAGGGGCGGGTTTTGAAGCTTTCTTT. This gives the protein CASSQGAGFEAFF.

CDR3 DNA sequence: TGTGCCAGCAGTTTACCGGGAAACATTCAGTACTTC. Amino acid sequence: CASSLPGNIQYF. V and J are TRBV12-3 or TRBV12-4 and TRBJ2-4; D call uncertain. V was cut by 2 bases and J by 6 bases, with 5 bases left in between. CDR3 length equals 12 residues.

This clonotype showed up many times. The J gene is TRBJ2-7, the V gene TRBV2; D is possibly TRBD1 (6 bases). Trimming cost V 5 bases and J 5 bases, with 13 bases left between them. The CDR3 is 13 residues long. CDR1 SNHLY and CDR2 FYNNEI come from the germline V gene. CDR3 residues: CASSFRDTHEQYF. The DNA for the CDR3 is TGTGCCAGCAGTTTCCGGGACACCCACGAGCAGTACTTC. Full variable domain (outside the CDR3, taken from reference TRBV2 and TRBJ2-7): EPEVTQTPSHQVTQMGQEVILRCVPISNHLYFYWYRQILGQKVEFLVSFYNNEISEKSEIFDDQFSVERPDGSNFTLKIRSTKLEDSAMYFCASSFRDTHEQYFGPGTRLTVT.

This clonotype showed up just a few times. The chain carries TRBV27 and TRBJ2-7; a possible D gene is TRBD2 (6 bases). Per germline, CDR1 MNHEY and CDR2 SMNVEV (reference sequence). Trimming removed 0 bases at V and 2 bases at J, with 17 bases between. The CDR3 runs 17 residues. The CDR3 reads CASSLSENRDSPYEQYF. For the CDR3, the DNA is TGTGCCAGCAGTTTATCAGAAAATAGGGACTCCCCCTACGAGCAGTACTTC.

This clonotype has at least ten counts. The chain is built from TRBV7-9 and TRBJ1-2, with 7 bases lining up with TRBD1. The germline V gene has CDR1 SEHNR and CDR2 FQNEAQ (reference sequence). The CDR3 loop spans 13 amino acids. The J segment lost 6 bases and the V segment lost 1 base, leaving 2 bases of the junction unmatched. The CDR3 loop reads CASSLGQGDGYTF. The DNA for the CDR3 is TGTGCCAGCAGCTTAGGACAGGGAGATGGCTACACCTTC.

This chain's CDR3 is CASSLIIDTQYF. The CDR3 DNA reads as TGTGCCAGCAGCTTAATTATTGATACGCAGTATTTT. This chain links TRBV11-1 with TRBJ2-3; D uncertain. The CDR3 covers 12 residues. From germline, CDR1 is SGHAT and CDR2 FQDESV (reference sequence). V was pared by 2 bases and J by 6 bases, with 6 bases between.

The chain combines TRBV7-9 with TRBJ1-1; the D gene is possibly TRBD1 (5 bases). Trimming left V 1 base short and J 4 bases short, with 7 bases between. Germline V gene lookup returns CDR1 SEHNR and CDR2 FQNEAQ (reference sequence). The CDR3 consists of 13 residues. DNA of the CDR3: TGTGCCAGCAGCTTAGAAAGGGGCACTGAAGCTTTCTTT. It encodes CASSLERGTEAFF.

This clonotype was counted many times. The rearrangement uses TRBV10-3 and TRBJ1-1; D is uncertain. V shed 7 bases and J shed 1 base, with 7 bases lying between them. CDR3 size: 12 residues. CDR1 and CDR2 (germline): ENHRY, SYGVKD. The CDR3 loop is CAINAGNTEAFF. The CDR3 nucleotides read TGTGCCATCAACGCAGGGAACACTGAAGCTTTCTTT.

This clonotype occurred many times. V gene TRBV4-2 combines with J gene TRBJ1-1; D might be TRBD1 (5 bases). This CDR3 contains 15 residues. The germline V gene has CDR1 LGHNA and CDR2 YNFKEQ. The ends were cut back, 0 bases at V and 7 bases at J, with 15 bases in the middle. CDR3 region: CASSQDDGKRGEAFF. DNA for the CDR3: TGTGCCAGCAGCCAAGATGACGGTAAGAGGGGTGAAGCTTTCTTT.